These 23 T cell receptor beta chains were sequenced from one sample in a study of human T cells and chemical hapten exposure. The time point is: pre-sensitization, week 0. The sample's treatment: therapeutic diphenylcyclopropenone sensitization with weekly scalp DPC. TCRdb re-called the RACE reads through MiXCR, storing one row per CDR3 protein. Of 35,000 to 50,000 distinct CDR3 sequences listed, approximately 10% are singletons. The material sequenced was whole blood, taken in connection with sensitization to the hapten diphenylcyclopropenone (DPC). The receptors stem from a man aged 25 to 40 with alopecia areata. Some clones in this sample may be carry-over from other donors' samples.

This clonotype was found many times. The chain recombines TRBV5-1 with TRBJ1-1; D is undetermined. CDR1 is SGHRS, CDR2 YFSETQ, per germline. This CDR3 contains 14 residues. V was trimmed by 0 bases and J by 6 bases, leaving 12 bases between them. The CDR3 bases are TGCGCCAGCAGCTTGGTGTCGTGGGCGGCTGAAGCTTTCTTT. Its protein is CASSLVSWAAEAFF. Full variable domain (outside the CDR3, taken from reference TRBV5-1 and TRBJ1-1): KAGVTQTPRYLIKTRGQQVTLSCSPISGHRSVSWYQQTPGQGLQFLFEYFSETQRNKGNFPGRFSGRQFSNSRSEMNVSTLELGDSALYLCASSLVSWAAEAFFGQGTRLTVV.

The rearrangement joins TRBV12-3 or TRBV12-4 to TRBJ2-1; 9 bases are shared with TRBD2. CDR3 length: 16 amino acids. J lost 9 bases, V lost 6 bases, and 15 bases had no gene match. CDR3 sequence (DNA): TGTGCCAGCAGCTTAACCAGCGGGGGGACCGGTGGTGAGCAGTTCTTC. Protein sequence: CASSLTSGGTGGEQFF.

The sample holds many counts of this clonotype. This rearrangement joins TRBV27 to TRBJ2-3, with D unclear. The CDR3 is 11 amino acids. Germline CDR1 reads MNHEY; CDR2 reads SMNVEV (reference sequence). The V and J ends lost 7 bases and 0 bases respectively, with 2 bases between them. The CDR3 DNA follows: TGTGCCAGCATAAGCACAGATACGCAGTATTTT. As protein: CASISTDTQYF.

This clonotype was seen ten or more times. The chain recombines TRBV11-2 with TRBJ1-6; D perhaps matches TRBD1 (5 bases). V was pared by 2 bases and J by 5 bases, with 13 bases between. From germline, CDR1 is SGHAT and CDR2 FQNNGV. CDR3 size: 16 residues. CDR3 amino acids: CASSLTGDLHNSPLHF. The CDR3 DNA follows: TGTGCCAGCAGCTTAACCGGGGACCTACATAATTCACCCCTCCACTTT.

This clonotype came up many times. V gene TRBV10-1 combines with J gene TRBJ2-3, with 10 nucleotides matching TRBD2. The germline gives CDR1 WNHNN, CDR2 SYGVQD (reference sequence). The CDR3 is 14 residues long. Unmatched junction bases numbered 5, after V lost 6 bases and J lost 5 bases. As DNA, the CDR3 is TGCGCCAGCAGCGAGCGGGGGGGAATAGATACGCAGTATTTT. This translates into CASSERGGIDTQYF.

A few counts support this clonotype. This chain connects TRBV5-1 to TRBJ1-2; perhaps TRBD1 as D (6 bases). V was cut by 0 bases and J by 7 bases, with 13 bases left in between. The germline V gene encodes CDR1 SGHRS and CDR2 YFSETQ. This CDR3 has 14 residues. CDR3 nucleotides: TGCGCCAGCAGCTTGGCAGTACAGGGAGGTGGCTACACCTTC. Its translation: CASSLAVQGGGYTF.

This clonotype was recorded many times. The chain is built from TRBV11-2 and TRBJ1-6; TRBD1 agrees at 9 bases. This CDR3 region has 15 residues. The V segment lost 3 bases and the J segment 5 bases; nucleotides outside the gene matches: 2. The germline gives CDR1 SGHAT, CDR2 FQNNGV. CDR3 nucleotides: TGTGCCAGCAGCTTTCGACAGGGGGATAATTCACCCCTCCACTTT. Translating it yields CASSFRQGDNSPLHF.

In this sample, this clonotype turned up many times. The V gene is TRBV10-3, the J gene TRBJ2-3; TRBD2 agrees at 12 bases. This CDR3 spans 16 amino acids. From germline, CDR1 is ENHRY and CDR2 SYGVKD. The junction had 5 bases not matched to a gene; V was cut back by 4 bases and J by 3 bases. The CDR3 is CAISGLAGELTDTQYF. CDR3 nucleotides: TGTGCCATCAGTGGACTAGCGGGGGAGTTAACAGATACGCAGTATTTT.

CDR3 DNA: TGTGCCAGCAGCTTAGCCCGGACAGTAAGCTCCTACAATGAGCAGTTCTTC. Translating gives CASSLARTVSSYNEQFF. This chain uses TRBV11-2 with TRBJ2-1; maybe TRBD1 (6 bases). CDR3 length: 17 residues. Deletions cut 1 base from V and 0 bases from J, with 13 bases between. Per germline, CDR1 SGHAT and CDR2 FQNNGV.

This clonotype appeared many times. The chain joins TRBV6-6 to TRBJ1-6; a weak D match, TRBD1 (5 bases). This CDR3 comprises 13 residues. Germline CDR1 is MNHNY and CDR2 is SVGAGI (reference sequence). Between the trimmed V and J ends, which lost 6 bases and 8 bases, there was a span of 11 bases. In nucleotides, the CDR3 is TGTGCCAGCAGCTCCGGGGCCTATTCACCCCTCCACTTT. Protein product: CASSSGAYSPLHF.

This clonotype was detected ten times or more. The chain joins TRBV10-3 to TRBJ2-3, with no clear D. V was clipped by 3 bases and J by 4 bases, with 8 bases between them. The germline gives CDR1 ENHRY, CDR2 SYGVKD. CDR3 length: 13 residues. In DNA, the CDR3 is TGTGCCATCAGTGACGTCGTGGCAGATACGCAGTATTTT. Translated: CAISDVVADTQYF.

V usage is TRBV6-6 and J usage is TRBJ1-3; D gene unclear. Germline lookup yields CDR1 MNHNY and CDR2 SVGAGI (reference sequence). The CDR3 is made up of 12 amino acids. V was pared by 6 bases and J by 3 bases, with 6 bases between. The CDR3 region has the DNA TGTGCCAGCAGCCTATATGGAAACACCATATATTTT. This sequence encodes CASSLYGNTIYF.

This clonotype turned up a few times. V usage is TRBV29-1 and J usage is TRBJ1-4; unclear D gene. The CDR3 totals 12 residues. Trimming cost V 5 bases and J 5 bases, with 9 bases left between them. Germline CDR1 is SQVTM and CDR2 is ANQGSEA. CDR3 sequence (DNA): TGCAGCGTTCGATCGGGGAATGAAAAACTGTTTTTT. This translates into CSVRSGNEKLFF.

In its sample, this clonotype was seen many times. V usage is TRBV6-1 and J usage is TRBJ2-7; possibly TRBD1 or TRBD2 for D (5 bases each). The CDR3 has 10 amino acids. The germline V gene has CDR1 MNHNS and CDR2 SASEGT. V was clipped by 4 bases and J by 11 bases, with 9 bases between them. The CDR3 here is CASSGGKEYV. The CDR3 DNA reads as TGTGCCAGCAGTGGGGGGAAAGAGTACGTC.

This clonotype was picked up a small number of times. V gene TRBV27 combines with J gene TRBJ2-5; 10 nucleotides align to TRBD2. The germline V gene encodes CDR1 MNHEY and CDR2 SMNVEV (reference sequence). CDR3 size: 17 residues. After removal of 4 bases from V and 2 bases from J, the junction contained 10 bases not matched to a gene. The CDR3 reads CASSSTLTSGVQETQYF. The DNA of the CDR3 is TGTGCCAGCAGTTCCACTCTCACTAGCGGGGTACAAGAGACCCAGTACTTC.

Regarding this clonotype: A much larger clone lies a single base off, so this may be a read error. The genes are TRBV12-3 or TRBV12-4 and TRBJ1-5; D is possibly TRBD1 (5 bases). This CDR3 contains 16 residues. CDR3 loop: CASSPAFGGRNQPRHF. The CDR3 nucleotides read TGTGCCAGCAGCCCGGCTTTCGGGGGAAGGAATCAGCCCCGGCATTTT.

At least ten counts were recorded for this clonotype. This chain joins TRBV29-1 and TRBJ2-3, with a tentative D call TRBD2 (5 bases). CDR3 length equals 12 residues. V lost 0 bases and J lost 7, with 8 bases in between. CDR1 and CDR2 (germline): SQVTM, ANQGSEA. Here the CDR3 reads CSVEEGGNTQYF. The CDR3 DNA reads TGCAGCGTTGAAGAAGGAGGAAATACGCAGTATTTT.

The chain carries TRBV6-2 or TRBV6-3 and TRBJ2-7, with TRBD1 as a possible D gene (6 bases). Per the germline V gene, CDR1 is MNHEY and CDR2 is SVGEGT. Between the trimmed V and J ends, which lost 3 bases and 5 bases, there was a span of 17 bases. CDR3 length equals 15 residues. CDR3 nucleotides: TGTGCCAGCAGTTATCCCCTCGCTACAGGGAACGAGCAGTACGTC. It translates to CASSYPLATGNEQYV.

V is TRBV7-9 and J is TRBJ2-3, with 7 bases fitting TRBD2. The V segment lost 1 base and the J segment 4 bases; nucleotides outside the gene matches: 11. The CDR3 has 17 amino acids. CDR1 and CDR2 from the germline V gene are SEHNR and FQNEAQ (reference sequence). Here the CDR3 DNA reads TGTGCCAGCAGCTTAGGGGACTACTCGGTATCCGCAGATACGCAGTATTTT. It specifies CASSLGDYSVSADTQYF.

This clonotype was observed at least ten times. Written as DNA, the CDR3 is TGTGCCAGCAGCCCTCAATTGAACACTGAAGCTTTCTTT. Its protein is CASSPQLNTEAFF. The rearrangement links TRBV3-1 to TRBJ1-1; D unclear. The CDR3 is 13 amino acids. V was cut by 4 bases and J by 0 bases, with 6 bases left in between. Germline V lookup: CDR1 LGHDT, CDR2 YNNKEL (reference sequence).

This clonotype was seen more than once but under ten times. The chain couples TRBV7-2 to TRBJ1-2, with D unresolved. This CDR3 comprises 11 residues. The germline V and J ends were trimmed by 6 bases and 7 bases, with 9 bases remaining between them. Germline loops: CDR1 SGHTA, CDR2 FQGNSA. The CDR3 DNA follows: TGTGCCAGCAGTCAAAAAGTTGGCTACACCTTC. It is translated as CASSQKVGYTF.

This clonotype was found many times. This chain connects TRBV18 to TRBJ2-4; no clear D. CDR3 length: 11 amino acids. Per the germline V gene, CDR1 is KGHSH and CDR2 is LQKENI. V was clipped by 3 bases and J by 8 bases, with 5 bases between them. The CDR3 DNA is TGTGCCAGCTCACCGAGGTACATTCAGTACTTC. As protein: CASSPRYIQYF.

This clonotype was recorded many times. The chain uses TRBV14 and TRBJ1-6; 8 nucleotides match TRBD1. Germline assignment: CDR1 SGHDN and CDR2 FVKESK. Unmatched junction bases numbered 5, after V lost 4 bases and J lost 9 bases. This CDR3 comprises 14 residues. DNA for the CDR3: TGTGCCAGCAGCCGGGACAGGTTAGCTTCACCCCTCCACTTT. It encodes CASSRDRLASPLHF.